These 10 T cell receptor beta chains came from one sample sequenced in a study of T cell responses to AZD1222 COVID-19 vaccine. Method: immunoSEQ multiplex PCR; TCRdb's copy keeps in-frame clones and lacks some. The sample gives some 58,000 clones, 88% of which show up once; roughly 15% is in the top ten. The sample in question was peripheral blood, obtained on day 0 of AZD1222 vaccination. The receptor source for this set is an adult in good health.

The CDR3 sequence: CASSWINSGNTIYF. The CDR3 region has the DNA TGTGCCAGCAGTTGGATAAACTCTGGAAACACCATATATTTT. This chain links TRBV6-5 with TRBJ1-3, with D uncertain. Germline lookup yields CDR1 MNHEY and CDR2 SVGAGI. The CDR3 is 14 residues long. Trimming shortened V by 4 bases and J by 0 bases, and 7 bases separated the two germline ends.

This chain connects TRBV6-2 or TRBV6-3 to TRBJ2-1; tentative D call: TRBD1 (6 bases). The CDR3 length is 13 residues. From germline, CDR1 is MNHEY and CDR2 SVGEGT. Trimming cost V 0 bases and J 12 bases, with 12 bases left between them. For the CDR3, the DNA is TGTGCCAGCAGTTACTCCGACAGGTACTCGCAGTTCTTC. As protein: CASSYSDRYSQFF.

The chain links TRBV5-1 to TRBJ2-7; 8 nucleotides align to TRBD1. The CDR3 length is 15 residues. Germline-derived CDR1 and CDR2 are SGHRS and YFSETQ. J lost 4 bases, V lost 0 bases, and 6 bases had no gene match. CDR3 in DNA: TGCGCCAGCAGCTTGGCAGGACAGGGTCTTTACGAGCAGTACTTC. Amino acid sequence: CASSLAGQGLYEQYF.

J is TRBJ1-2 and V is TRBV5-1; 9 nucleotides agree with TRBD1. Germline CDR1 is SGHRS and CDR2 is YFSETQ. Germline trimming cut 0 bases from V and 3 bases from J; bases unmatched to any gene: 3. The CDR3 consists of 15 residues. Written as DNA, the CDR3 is TGCGCCAGCAGCTTGGAGGGGACAGGGTACTATGGCTACACCTTC. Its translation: CASSLEGTGYYGYTF.

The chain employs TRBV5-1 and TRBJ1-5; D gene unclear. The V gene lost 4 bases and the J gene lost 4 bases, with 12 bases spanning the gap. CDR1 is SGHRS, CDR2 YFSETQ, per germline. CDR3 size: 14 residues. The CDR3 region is CASSNLQLNQPQHF. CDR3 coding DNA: TGCGCCAGCAGCAACTTACAGCTAAATCAGCCCCAGCATTTT.

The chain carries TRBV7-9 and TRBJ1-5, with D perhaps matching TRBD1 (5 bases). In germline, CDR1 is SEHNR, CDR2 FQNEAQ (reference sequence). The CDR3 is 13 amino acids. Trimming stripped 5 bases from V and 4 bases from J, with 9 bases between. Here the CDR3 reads CASSPDRNQPQHF. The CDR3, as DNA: TGTGCCAGCAGCCCAGACAGAAATCAGCCCCAGCATTTT. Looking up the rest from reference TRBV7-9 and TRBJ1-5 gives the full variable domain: DTGVSQNPRHKITKRGQNVTFRCDPISEHNRLYWYRQTLGQGPEFLTYFQNEAQLEKSRLLSDRFSAERPKGSFSTLEIQRTEQGDSAMYLCASSPDRNQPQHFGDGTRLSIL.

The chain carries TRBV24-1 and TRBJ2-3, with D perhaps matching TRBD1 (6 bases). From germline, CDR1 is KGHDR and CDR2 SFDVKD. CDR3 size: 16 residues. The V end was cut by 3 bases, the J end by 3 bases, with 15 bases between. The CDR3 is CATSDILTGNTDTQYF. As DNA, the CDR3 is TGTGCCACCAGTGATATCCTTACAGGGAATACAGATACGCAGTATTTT.

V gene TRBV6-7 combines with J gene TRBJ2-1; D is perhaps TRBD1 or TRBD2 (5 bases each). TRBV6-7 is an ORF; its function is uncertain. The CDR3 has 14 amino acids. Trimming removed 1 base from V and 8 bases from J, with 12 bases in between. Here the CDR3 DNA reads TGTGCCAGCAGTTACTACCGGGACCGAGATGAGCAGTTCTTC. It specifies CASSYYRDRDEQFF.

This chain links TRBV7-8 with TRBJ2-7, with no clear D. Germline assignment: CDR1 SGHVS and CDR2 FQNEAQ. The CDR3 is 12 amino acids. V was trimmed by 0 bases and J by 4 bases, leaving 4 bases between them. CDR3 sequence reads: CASSLARYEQYF. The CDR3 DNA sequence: TGTGCCAGCAGCTTAGCTCGATACGAGCAGTACTTC.

The CDR3 DNA reads TGTGCCAGTAGTGTTCACAGGGGGGGAACGAAGTACTTC. Amino acid sequence: CASSVHRGGTKYF. V is TRBV19 and J is TRBJ2-4; weak D call: TRBD1 (8 bases). CDR1 and CDR2 (germline): LNHDA, SQIVND (reference sequence). CDR3 length: 13 amino acids. V lost 5 bases to trimming and J lost 14 bases, with 19 bases between them.